This T cell receptor beta chain was captured by sequencing in a study of blood T cell repertoires in COVID-19. Across the study: Nucleic acid was either cDNA or gDNA, and it came from T cells, B-cell-depleted T cells, or PBMCs.

This table comes from immunoSEQ multiplex PCR, and its TCRdb copy is limited to in-frame clones, with some not included. This sample yields about 140,000 clones, of which 85% are seen a single time; around 3% belongs to the top ten. With V trimmed by 3 bases and J by 2 bases, 5 bases remained unmatched. The CDR3 sequence is 15 residues long. Germline V gene data show CDR1 as LGHDT and CDR2 as YNNKEL (reference sequence). The sample consisted of peripheral blood. The chain joins TRBV3-1 (or the pseudogene TRBV3-2) to TRBJ1-2; 8 bases agree with TRBD1. This TCR was recovered from a man in his forties or fifties with acute or convalescent COVID-19. CDR3 loop: CASSQAGQGNYGYTF. The CDR3 DNA follows: TGTGCCAGCAGCCAGGCCGGACAGGGAAACTATGGCTACACCTTC.